Detailed here is one T cell receptor (beta chain). This clonotype occurred a few times. Its recognized antigen is unknown. There are no base qualities to consult, and no much larger clone falls within one base. These data come from a study of human T cells and chemical hapten exposure (dated by TCRdb to the early 2020s). For the study in its entirety: For sensitization, 2% DPC in acetone was applied to a roughly 2 cm by roughly 2 cm area of upper inner arm skin. Weekly therapeutic DPC doses were additionally applied to the scalp of patients throughout the roughly 23-week study period. Patch testing on the upper back used Finn chambers containing 0.01% DPC, with scoring done after 6 days according to International Contact Dermatitis Research Group standards. The mostly female patient cohort included alopecia areata with under or over 50% scalp involvement, alopecia totalis and alopecia universalis. Libraries were pooled for sequencing, and per-sample TCR yields varied mainly because of small differences in library volumes within the pool. Peripheral blood TCR repertoire changes were tracked in vivo in alopecia patients during primary and secondary sensitization to the hapten diphenylcyclopropenone (DPC). Blood samples were taken from patients before sensitization (week 0) and then at 2, 6 and about 24 weeks after DPC sensitization. For TCR sequencing, blood came from 25 to 35 alopecia patients at anywhere from one to four time points (pre-sensitization, 2, 6 and 24 weeks).

The CDR3 runs 15 residues from the cysteine to the phenylalanine. CDR3 DNA is the only sequence kept; it has 45 bases, read in frame from the first base. The junction shows trimming of 7 bases on V and 7 bases on J, and the gene matches do not reach 9 bases of it. In the germline V gene, CDR1 corresponds to ENHRY and CDR2 to SYGVKD. The sample's time point label is to be understood as: pre-sensitization, week 0. Interpreted using the paper, the treatment or condition label stands for: therapeutic diphenylcyclopropenone sensitization with weekly scalp DPC. At each patch-test visit, blood was drawn before the patch test was applied. Patients were eligible if aged 18 to 70, diagnosed with alopecia and judged suitable for DPC therapy, and pregnant patients were excluded. Unfractionated whole blood was collected in Tempus Blood RNA tubes, and total RNA was extracted from that blood. What the research found in general, with its limitations: DPC sensitization did not change how many TCRs were above 1 in 1000 frequency, and no evidence was found of alterations in global repertoire structure. Because all patients had alopecia, a presumed autoimmune disease, the immune response of the patients might differ from that of healthy individuals. Compared with pre-sensitization or healthy control sets, expanded TCRs formed significantly more large CDR3 similarity clusters, which is consistent with antigen-driven responses. The number of PT1 expanded TCRs positively correlated with patch test score, significant at thresholds 8, 16 and 32 but not 4. Repeated subsampling changed both the strength of the expansion versus patch-test correlation and the threshold at which that correlation became significant.

The receptor library was made with RACE. This sample was sequenced with a NextSeq 500. During library preparation, unique molecular identifiers were attached to individual cDNA molecules so that TCRs could be counted quantitatively and reproducibly. From each blood RNA sample, both TCR alpha and TCR beta chains were sequenced. Per the original workflow: The median number of TCRs per sample was 95,638, ranging from about 20,000 to 750,000. The Decombinator software suite was used to annotate the V, J and CDR3 of the TCR reads. For PS versus PT1 abundance plots, all samples were subsampled to the same number of TCRs (28,000). Expanded TCRs were defined as absent before sensitization and observed at least eight times at the 2-week time point. Through fastp at Q25 and MiXCR, TCRdb rebuilt clones from the public reads, retaining in-frame beta chains. When rows share a CDR3 protein, they turn into one entry using the most common DNA and genes. These V and J calls rely on TCRdb rather than the paper's analysis. In all, the sample holds fewer than 300,000 distinct CDR3 sequences, and roughly 7.7% of those were seen once. The ten largest clones add up to 1.2% of the sample.

The sequence derives from a man aged 18-30 years with alopecia areata. Some clones in this sample may be carry-over from other donors' samples. Sample: whole blood, taken in connection with sensitization to the hapten diphenylcyclopropenone (DPC). The chain is encoded by TRBV10-3 joined to TRBJ1-6, and TRBD1 matches 8 of the central bases. The CDR3 corresponds to CAITGGQVGNSPLHF. The base sequence is TGTGCCATCACCGGGGGACAGGTGGGGAATTCACCCCTCCACTTT.